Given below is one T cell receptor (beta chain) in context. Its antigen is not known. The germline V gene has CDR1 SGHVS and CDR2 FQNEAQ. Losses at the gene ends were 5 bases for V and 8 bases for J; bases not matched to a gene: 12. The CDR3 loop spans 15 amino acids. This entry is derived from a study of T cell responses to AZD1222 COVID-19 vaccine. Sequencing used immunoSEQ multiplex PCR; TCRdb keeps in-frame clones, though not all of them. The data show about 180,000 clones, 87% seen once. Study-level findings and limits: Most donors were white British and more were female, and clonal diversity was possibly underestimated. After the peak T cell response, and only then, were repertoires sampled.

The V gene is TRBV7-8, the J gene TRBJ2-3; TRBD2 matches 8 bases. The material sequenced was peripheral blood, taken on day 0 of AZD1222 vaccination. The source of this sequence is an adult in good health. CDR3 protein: CASSQMRSGSGTQYF. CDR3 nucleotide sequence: TGTGCCAGCAGCCAAATGAGGAGCGGGAGCGGTACGCAGTATTTT.